The entry below gives a single T cell receptor beta chain sequence along with its context. MiXCR, run by TCRdb on the reads, gives a single entry per CDR3 protein. The sample has over 450,000 distinct CDR3 sequences; 11% are singletons. V dropped 7 bases and J dropped 10; count of bases not matched to a gene: 9. Germline-derived CDR1 and CDR2 are MNHEY and SVGEGT. This CDR3 comprises 15 residues. This entry belongs to a study of T cell repertoires in cytomegalovirus infection. The receptor was isolated from a human donor in good health (CMV status not recorded). Some clones in this sample may be carry-over from other donors' samples. The chain uses TRBV6-2 or TRBV6-3 and TRBJ2-1; 14 bases map to TRBD2. Sequencing used PBMCs. This chain's CDR3 is CASIQTSGGVGEQFF. CDR3 in DNA: TGTGCCAGCATCCAGACTAGCGGGGGGGTTGGGGAGCAGTTCTTC.